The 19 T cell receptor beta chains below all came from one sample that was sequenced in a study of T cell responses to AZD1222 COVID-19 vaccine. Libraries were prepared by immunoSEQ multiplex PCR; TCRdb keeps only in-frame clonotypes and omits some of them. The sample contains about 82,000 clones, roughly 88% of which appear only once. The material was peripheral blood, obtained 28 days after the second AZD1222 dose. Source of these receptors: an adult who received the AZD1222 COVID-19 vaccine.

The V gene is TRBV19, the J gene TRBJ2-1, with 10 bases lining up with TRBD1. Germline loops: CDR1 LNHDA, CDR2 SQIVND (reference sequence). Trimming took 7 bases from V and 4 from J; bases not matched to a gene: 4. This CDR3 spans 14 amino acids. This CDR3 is CASTGQGGYNEQFF. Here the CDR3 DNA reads TGTGCCAGTACAGGACAGGGGGGGTACAATGAGCAGTTCTTC.

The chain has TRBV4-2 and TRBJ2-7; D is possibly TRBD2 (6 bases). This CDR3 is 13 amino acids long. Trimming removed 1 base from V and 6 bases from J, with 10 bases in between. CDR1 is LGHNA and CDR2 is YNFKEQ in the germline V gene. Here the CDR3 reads CASSQALGGEQYV. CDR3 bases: TGTGCCAGCAGCCAAGCGCTGGGAGGCGAGCAGTACGTC.

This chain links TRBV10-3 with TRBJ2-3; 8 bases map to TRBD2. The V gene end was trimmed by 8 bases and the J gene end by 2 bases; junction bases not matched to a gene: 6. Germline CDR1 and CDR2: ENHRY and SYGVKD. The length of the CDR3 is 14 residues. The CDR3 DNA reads TGTGCCATCCGTAGCGGGACTTACACAGATACGCAGTATTTT. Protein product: CAIRSGTYTDTQYF.

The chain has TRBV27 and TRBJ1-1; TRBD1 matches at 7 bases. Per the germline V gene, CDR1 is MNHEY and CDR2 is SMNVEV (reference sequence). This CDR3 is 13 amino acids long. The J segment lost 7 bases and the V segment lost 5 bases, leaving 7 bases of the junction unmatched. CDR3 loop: CASSPPGTVEAFF. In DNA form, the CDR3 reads TGTGCCAGCAGTCCCCCTGGGACAGTTGAAGCTTTCTTT.

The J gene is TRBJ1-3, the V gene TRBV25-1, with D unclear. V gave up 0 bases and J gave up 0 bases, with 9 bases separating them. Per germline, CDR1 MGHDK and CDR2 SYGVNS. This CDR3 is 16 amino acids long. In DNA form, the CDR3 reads TGTGCCAGCAGTGAATACCGCCGCTCCTCTGGAAACACCATATATTTT. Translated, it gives CASSEYRRSSGNTIYF.

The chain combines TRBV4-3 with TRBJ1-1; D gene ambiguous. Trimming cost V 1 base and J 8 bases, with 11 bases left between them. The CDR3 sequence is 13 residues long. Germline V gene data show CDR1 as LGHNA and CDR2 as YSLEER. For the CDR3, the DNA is TGCGCCAGCAGCCAAGTTACGGGAAAGGAAGCTTTCTTT. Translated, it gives CASSQVTGKEAFF.

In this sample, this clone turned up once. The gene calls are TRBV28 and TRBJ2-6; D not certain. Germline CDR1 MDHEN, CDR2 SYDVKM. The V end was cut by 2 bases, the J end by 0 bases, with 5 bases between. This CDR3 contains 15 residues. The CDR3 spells CASSLRGSGANVLTF. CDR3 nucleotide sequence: TGTGCCAGCAGTTTACGTGGCTCTGGGGCCAACGTCCTGACTTTC.

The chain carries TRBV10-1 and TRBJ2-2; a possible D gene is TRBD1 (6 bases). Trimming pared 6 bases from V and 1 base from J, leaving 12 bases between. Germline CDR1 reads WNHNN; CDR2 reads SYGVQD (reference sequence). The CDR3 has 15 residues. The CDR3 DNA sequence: TGCGCCAGCAGGGATGGACAGAAGAACACCGGGGAGCTGTTTTTT. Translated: CASRDGQKNTGELFF.

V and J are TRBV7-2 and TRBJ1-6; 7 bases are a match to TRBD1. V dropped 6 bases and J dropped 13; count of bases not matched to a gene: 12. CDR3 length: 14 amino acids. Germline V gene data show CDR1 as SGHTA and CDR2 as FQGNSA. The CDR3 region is CASRRDREISPLHF. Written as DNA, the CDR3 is TGTGCCAGCAGAAGAGACAGGGAGATATCTCCCCTCCACTTT.

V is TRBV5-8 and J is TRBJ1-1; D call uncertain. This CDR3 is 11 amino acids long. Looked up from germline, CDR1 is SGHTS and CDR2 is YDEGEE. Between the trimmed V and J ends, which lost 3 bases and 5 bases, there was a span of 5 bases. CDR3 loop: CASSWGTEAFF. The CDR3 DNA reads TGTGCCAGCAGCTGGGGAACTGAAGCTTTCTTT.

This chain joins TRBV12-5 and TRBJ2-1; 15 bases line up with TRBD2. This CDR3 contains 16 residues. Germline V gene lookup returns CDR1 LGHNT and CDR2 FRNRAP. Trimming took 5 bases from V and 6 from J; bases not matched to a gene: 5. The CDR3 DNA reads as TGTGCTAGTGGTCTCGGACTAGCGGGGGGGCGCAATGAGCAGTTCTTC. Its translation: CASGLGLAGGRNEQFF.

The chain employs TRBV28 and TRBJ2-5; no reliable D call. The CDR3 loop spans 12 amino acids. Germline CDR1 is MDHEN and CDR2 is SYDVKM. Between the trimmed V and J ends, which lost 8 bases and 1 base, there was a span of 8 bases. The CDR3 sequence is CASERTQETQYF. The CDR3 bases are TGTGCCAGCGAGAGGACCCAAGAGACCCAGTACTTC.

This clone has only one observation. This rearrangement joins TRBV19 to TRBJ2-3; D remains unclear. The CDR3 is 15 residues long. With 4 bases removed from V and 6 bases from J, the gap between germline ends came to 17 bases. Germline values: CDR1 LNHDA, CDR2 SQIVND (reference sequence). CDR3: CASSTLARGRDTQYF. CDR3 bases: TGTGCCAGTAGTACGTTGGCCCGAGGTAGGGATACGCAGTATTTT.

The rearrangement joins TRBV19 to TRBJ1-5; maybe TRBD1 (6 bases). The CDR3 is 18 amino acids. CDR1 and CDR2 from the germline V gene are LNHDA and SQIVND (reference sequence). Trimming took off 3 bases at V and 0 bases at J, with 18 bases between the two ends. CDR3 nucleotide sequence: TGTGCCAGTAGTATTTTGGGACAAAAAATCTATAGCAATCAGCCCCAGCATTTT. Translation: CASSILGQKIYSNQPQHF.

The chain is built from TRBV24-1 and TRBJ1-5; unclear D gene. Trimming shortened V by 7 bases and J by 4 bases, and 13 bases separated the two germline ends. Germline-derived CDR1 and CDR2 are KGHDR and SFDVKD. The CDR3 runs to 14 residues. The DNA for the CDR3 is TGTGCCACCAGCGCGCCAGGCAGAAATCAGCCCCAGCATTTT. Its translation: CATSAPGRNQPQHF.

As DNA, the CDR3 is TGTGCCAGCAGTTTGCCGGGAGGCGAAGCTTTCTTT. It codes for CASSLPGGEAFF. The rearrangement uses TRBV6-5 and TRBJ1-1; D remains unclear. The V end was cut by 4 bases, the J end by 8 bases, with 11 bases between. This CDR3 region has 12 residues. Germline CDR1 is MNHEY and CDR2 is SVGAGI.

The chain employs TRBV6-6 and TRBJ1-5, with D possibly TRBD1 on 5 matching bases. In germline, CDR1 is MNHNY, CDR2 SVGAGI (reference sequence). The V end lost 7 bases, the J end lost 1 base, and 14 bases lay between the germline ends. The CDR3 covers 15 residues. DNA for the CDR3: TGTGCCAGCACCCGGGACGGCCTGAGCAATCAGCCCCAGCATTTT. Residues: CASTRDGLSNQPQHF.

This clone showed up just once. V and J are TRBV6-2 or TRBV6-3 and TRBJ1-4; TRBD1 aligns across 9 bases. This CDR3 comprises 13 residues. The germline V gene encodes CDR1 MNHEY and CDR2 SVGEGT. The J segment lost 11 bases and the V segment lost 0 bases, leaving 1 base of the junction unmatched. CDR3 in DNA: TGTGCCAGCAGTTACTCGACAGGGGGGAAACTGTTTTTT. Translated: CASSYSTGGKLFF.

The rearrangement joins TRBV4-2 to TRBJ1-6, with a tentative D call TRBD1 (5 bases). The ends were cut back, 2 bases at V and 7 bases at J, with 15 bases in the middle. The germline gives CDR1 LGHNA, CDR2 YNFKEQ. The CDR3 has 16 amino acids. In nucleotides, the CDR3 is TGTGCCAGCAGCCAAACTCTAGCACAGGCGAATTCACCCCTCCACTTT. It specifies CASSQTLAQANSPLHF.